Described below is a single TCR beta chain sequence and its context. These data belong to a study of CD8 T cells in Susac syndrome. RNA in amounts of roughly 0.5 to 1 ug was reverse transcribed with random hexamers. Using its own MiXCR run on the immunoSEQ multiplex PCR reads, TCRdb lists one record per CDR3 protein. The repertoire holds 120,000 or so distinct CDR3 sequences, with nearly 96% as singletons. The CDR3 loop spans 15 amino acids. Trimming pared 4 bases from V and 2 bases from J, leaving 12 bases between. CDR1 is SGDLS, CDR2 YYNGEE, per germline. The sample taken for sequencing was CD4+ T cells from PBMCs. The clonotype was recovered from a human donor with Susac syndrome. The chain recombines TRBV9 with TRBJ2-2, with a possible D match to TRBD2 (6 bases). The DNA of the CDR3 is TGTGCCAGCAGCCCCCGGCGGGACAACACCGGGGAGCTGTTTTTT. Translating it yields CASSPRRDNTGELFF.